The rows below give T cell receptor beta chains drawn from one sample of a study of T cells in Graves' hyperthyroidism and ophthalmopathy. TCRdb ran MiXCR on the multiplex PCR reads and lists one entry per CDR3 protein. Of roughly 260,000 distinct CDR3 sequences listed, 13% to 15% are singletons. Sequencing used blood. The receptors originated from a woman between 40 and 50 years old with Graves' hyperthyroidism that later progressed to Graves' ophthalmopathy. The CDR3 runs from the conserved cysteine through the conserved F or W. The order of the fields is V gene, J gene, clone size, D gene, CDR3 protein, CDR3 DNA. D genes are given only for firm matches. Only part of the rows carry a size: once, few, many, or a class if the clone is expanded.

V gene: TRBV12-3/TRBV12-4
J gene: TRBJ2-3
clone size: many
D gene: -
CDR3 protein: CASSSRQPTFTDTQYF
CDR3 DNA: TGTGCCAGCAGTTCCAGACAACCGACGTTCACAGATACGCAGTATTTT

V gene: TRBV20-1
J gene: TRBJ2-1
clone size: many
D gene: TRBD2
CDR3 protein: CSASRLAGRFEQFF
CDR3 DNA: TGCAGTGCTTCACGACTAGCGGGAAGATTTGAGCAGTTCTTC

V gene: TRBV2
J gene: TRBJ2-2
clone size: many
D gene: -
CDR3 protein: CASKSKGFFYRDTNTGELFF
CDR3 DNA: TGTGCCAGCAAGTCAAAGGGGTTTTTTTACCGGGACACAAACACCGGGGAGCTGTTTTTT

V gene: TRBV5-1
J gene: TRBJ1-5
clone size: many
D gene: -
CDR3 protein: CASSPGDPYSNQPQHF
CDR3 DNA: TGCGCCAGCAGTCCAGGGGATCCTTATAGCAATCAGCCCCAGCATTTT

V gene: TRBV29-1
J gene: TRBJ2-3
clone size: many
D gene: -
CDR3 protein: CSVGLSGTDTQYF
CDR3 DNA: TGCAGCGTTGGCCTTAGTGGCACAGATACGCAGTATTTT

V gene: TRBV25-1
J gene: TRBJ1-6
clone size: many
D gene: -
CDR3 protein: CASDSGLYNSPLHF
CDR3 DNA: TGTGCCAGCGATTCGGGACTCTATAATTCACCCCTCCACTTT

V gene: TRBV6-4
J gene: TRBJ2-7
clone size: -
D gene: TRBD2
CDR3 protein: CASSDSILAGGSSYGQYF
CDR3 DNA: TGTGCCAGCAGTGACTCAATTCTAGCGGGAGGAAGCTCCTACGGGCAGTACTTC

V gene: TRBV11-2
J gene: TRBJ2-2
clone size: -
D gene: TRBD2
CDR3 protein: CASSIWTSGRGGELFF
CDR3 DNA: TGTGCCAGCAGCATTTGGACTAGCGGGAGAGGCGGGGAGCTGTTTTTT

V gene: TRBV6-9
J gene: TRBJ1-5
clone size: few
D gene: -
CDR3 protein: CASSYSRGGTRDPNQPQHF
CDR3 DNA: TGTGCCAGCAGTTACAGTCGAGGTGGGACGAGGGACCCCAATCAGCCCCAGCATTTT

V gene: TRBV6-1
J gene: TRBJ1-5
clone size: many
D gene: -
CDR3 protein: CASRGRLLIVSNQPQHF
CDR3 DNA: TGTGCCAGCAGGGGCAGGCTCCTTATCGTTAGCAATCAGCCCCAGCATTTT

V gene: TRBV4-1
J gene: TRBJ1-4
clone size: many
D gene: TRBD1
CDR3 protein: CASSQTPGQGGEKLFF
CDR3 DNA: TGCGCCAGCAGCCAAACCCCGGGACAGGGTGGTGAAAAACTGTTTTTT

V gene: TRBV2
J gene: TRBJ1-4
clone size: few
D gene: -
CDR3 protein: CASSLTSTNEKLFF
CDR3 DNA: TGTGCCAGCAGCTTAACCTCAACTAATGAAAAACTGTTTTTT

V gene: TRBV11-2
J gene: TRBJ2-7
clone size: -
D gene: TRBD2
CDR3 protein: CASSVSGRSVWYEQYF
CDR3 DNA: TGTGCCAGCAGCGTTAGCGGGAGATCTGTGTGGTACGAGCAGTACTTC

V gene: TRBV3-1
J gene: TRBJ2-7
clone size: many
D gene: -
CDR3 protein: CASSQEVNSYEQYF
CDR3 DNA: TGTGCCAGCAGCCAAGAAGTCAACTCCTACGAGCAGTACTTC

V gene: TRBV7-9
J gene: TRBJ2-5
clone size: -
D gene: TRBD1
CDR3 protein: CASSLGAGGPQETQYF
CDR3 DNA: TGTGCCAGCAGCTTGGGGGCAGGGGGACCCCAAGAGACCCAGTACTTC